The text below deals with one TCR beta chain. This specimen belongs to a study of blood T cell repertoires in COVID-19. Study in general: T cells, B-cell-depleted T cells, or PBMCs supplied cDNA or gDNA.

Produced via immunoSEQ multiplex PCR; TCRdb's table is partial and in-frame only. The profile covers over 100,000 clones, with 81% appearing a single time and under 11% taken by the ten largest. Trimming cost V 5 bases and J 4 bases; bases outside gene matches: 5. The CDR3 sequence is 15 residues long. Germline V lookup: CDR1 MDHEN, CDR2 SYDVKM. Sequenced input: peripheral blood. The clonotype was recovered from a human donor in a cohort sampled during active COVID-19. The chain recombines TRBV28 with TRBJ2-2, with 9 bases matching TRBD1. The CDR3 protein is CASSDDRGVTGELFF. In DNA, the CDR3 is TGTGCCAGCAGTGATGACAGGGGGGTCACCGGGGAGCTGTTTTTT.